This T cell receptor (beta chain) came from a study of T-cell memory formation after mild COVID-19 (dated by TCRdb to about 2021). Regarding the complete study: Most TCR sequence clusters were specific to one of the two donors. T-cell clones expanding and contracting after mild COVID-19 in a couple of donors were tracked by longitudinal TCRalpha and TCRbeta repertoire sequencing. The cohort comprised two young, previously healthy adult volunteers, one female and one male. Study-level results and caveats: Clones that contracted from day 15 to 85 showed balanced CD4/CD8 phenotypes, whereas a second wave of clones that expanded from day 15 to 37 leaned towards CD4+. Some responding clones were detected in pre-infection memory, suggesting pre-existing cross-reactive memory T cells joined the SARS-CoV-2 response. The second-wave clones that peaked on day 37 were not confirmed to be SARS-CoV-2 specific. Contracting CD4+ clones were found mainly in CM and EM memory subsets, while CD8+ clones were enriched in EMRA. Only two mild cases were covered by the study, and larger cohorts that include severe cases with pre-infection samples were considered necessary.

V is cut by 4 bases and J by 6 bases, and the space between the germline ends is 10 bases. Looking up the germline V gene (reference sequence) yields CDR1 LNHDA and CDR2 SQIVND. The CDR3 goes from the cysteine to the phenylalanine over 13 residues. Of all the DNA, just the CDR3 is kept, 39 bases in frame from base 1. Details on this clonotype: There is no known antigen for this receptor. Qualities for individual bases were not recorded, and no much larger clone is one base off.

Ficoll-Paque density gradient centrifugation was the method used to isolate PBMCs. Data came from an Illumina NovaSeq 6000. Using 5'RACE with constant-segment primers, TCRalpha and TCRbeta cDNA libraries were constructed, with sample barcodes and unique molecular identifiers added in the process. RNA was extracted from every sample with Trizol reagent. Libraries were amplified in two PCR steps, with a second sample barcode and Illumina TruSeq adapters added in the second step. Sequencing of the libraries was done on an Illumina NovaSeq, producing 2 x 150 bp paired-end reads. For the original study's pipeline: With migec v1.2.7, reads were demultiplexed and then collapsed into UMI-guided consensus sequences. Using mixcr v2.1.11, UMI consensuses were aligned to TRA and TRB V and J templates and then assembled into clonotypes. Clonotypes were classified as expanded or contracted when called significant by both edgeR and NoisET, with noise models trained on biological replicates. For edgeR calls, the cutoffs were a false discovery rate-adjusted p below 0.01 and a log2 fold-change threshold of 1. PCA with hierarchical clustering of max-normalized trajectories of the 1000 most abundant clonotypes was used as exploratory dynamics analysis. Each responding clone was given a CD4 or CD8 phenotype based on the CD4+ and CD8+ repertoires, which had been sequenced separately. In-frame beta chains were kept once TCRdb had trimmed the public reads at Q25 with fastp and called clones with MiXCR. Rows with one shared CDR3 protein collapse into an entry with the most common genes and DNA. The V and J calls and clone size are TCRdb's, not the authors'. The sample includes roughly 300,000 distinct CDR3 sequences, with about a sixth observed a single time. The ten largest clones take up roughly 24% of the sample.

Recombination linked TRBV19 to TRBJ2-1; the D gene is unclear. The TCR comes from a man aged 18 to 30 who had mild COVID-19 (a few samples of this study predate the infection). The sample titles of this study are shuffled in the database, so cell type and time point are left out; the donor was told from shared clones. Specimen: PBMCs or a T cell subset sorted from them (not recorded which). The CDR3: CASSSAGGNEQFF. The DNA reads as follows: TGTGCCAGTAGTAGCGCAGGTGGCAATGAGCAGTTCTTC.